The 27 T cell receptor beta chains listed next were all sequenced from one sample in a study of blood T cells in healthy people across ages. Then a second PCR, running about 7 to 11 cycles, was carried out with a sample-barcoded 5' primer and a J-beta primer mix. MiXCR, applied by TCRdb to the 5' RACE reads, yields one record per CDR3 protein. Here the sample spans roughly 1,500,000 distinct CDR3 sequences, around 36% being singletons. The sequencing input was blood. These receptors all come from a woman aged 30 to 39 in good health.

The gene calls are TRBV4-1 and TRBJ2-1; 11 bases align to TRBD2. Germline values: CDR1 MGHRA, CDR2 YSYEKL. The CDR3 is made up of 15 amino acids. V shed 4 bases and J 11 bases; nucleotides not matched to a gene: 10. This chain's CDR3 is CASSRLAGLSDKQFF. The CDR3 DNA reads TGCGCCAGCAGCCGACTAGCGGGGCTCAGCGATAAGCAGTTCTTC.

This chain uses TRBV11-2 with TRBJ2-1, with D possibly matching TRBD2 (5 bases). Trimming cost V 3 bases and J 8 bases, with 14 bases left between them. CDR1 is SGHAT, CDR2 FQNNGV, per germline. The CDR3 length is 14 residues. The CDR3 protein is CASSFASLLHEQFF. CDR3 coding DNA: TGTGCCAGCAGCTTCGCTAGCCTTCTCCATGAGCAGTTCTTC.

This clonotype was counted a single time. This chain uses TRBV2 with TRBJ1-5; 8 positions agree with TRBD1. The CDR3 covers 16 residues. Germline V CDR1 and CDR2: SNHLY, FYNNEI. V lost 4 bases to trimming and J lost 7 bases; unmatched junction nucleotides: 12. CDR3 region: CASSGLAGTGGQPQHF. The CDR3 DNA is TGTGCCAGCAGTGGTCTCGCCGGGACAGGCGGGCAGCCCCAGCATTTT.

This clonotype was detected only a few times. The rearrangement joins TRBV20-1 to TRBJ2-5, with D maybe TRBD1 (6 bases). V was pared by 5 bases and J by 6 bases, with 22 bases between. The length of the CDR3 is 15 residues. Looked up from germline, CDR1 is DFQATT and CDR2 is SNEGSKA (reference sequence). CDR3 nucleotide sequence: TGCAGTGCTCCAAAAGCGGCAGGGGACGGAAAGACCCAGTACTTC. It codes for CSAPKAAGDGKTQYF.

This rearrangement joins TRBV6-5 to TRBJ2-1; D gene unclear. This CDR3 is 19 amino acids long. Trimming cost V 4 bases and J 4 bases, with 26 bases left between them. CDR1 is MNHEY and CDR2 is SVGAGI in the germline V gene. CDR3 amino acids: CASSFGGATNTNYYNEQFF. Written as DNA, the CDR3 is TGTGCCAGCAGTTTTGGTGGAGCTACCAATACTAATTATTACAATGAGCAGTTCTTC.

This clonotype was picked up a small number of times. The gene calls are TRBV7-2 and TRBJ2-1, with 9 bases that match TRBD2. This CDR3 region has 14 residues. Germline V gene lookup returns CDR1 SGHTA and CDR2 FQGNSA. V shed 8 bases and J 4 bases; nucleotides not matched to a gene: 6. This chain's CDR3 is CASQGGRAYNEQFF. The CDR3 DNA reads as TGTGCCAGCCAGGGCGGGAGGGCATACAATGAGCAGTTCTTC.

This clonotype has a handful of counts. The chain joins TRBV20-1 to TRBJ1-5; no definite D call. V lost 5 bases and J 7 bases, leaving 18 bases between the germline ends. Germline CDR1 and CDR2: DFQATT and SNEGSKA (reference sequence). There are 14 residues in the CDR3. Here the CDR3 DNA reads TGCAGTGCTCACATGTCTGAGGTCGGGCAGCCCCAGCATTTT. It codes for CSAHMSEVGQPQHF.

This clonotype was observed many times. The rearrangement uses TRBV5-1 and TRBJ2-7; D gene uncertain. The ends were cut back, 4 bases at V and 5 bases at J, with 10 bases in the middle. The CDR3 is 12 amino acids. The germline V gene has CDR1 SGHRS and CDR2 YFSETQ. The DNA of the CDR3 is TGCGCCAGCAGCCGCGACCAGAACGAGCAGTACTTC. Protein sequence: CASSRDQNEQYF. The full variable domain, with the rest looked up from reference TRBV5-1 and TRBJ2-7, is KAGVTQTPRYLIKTRGQQVTLSCSPISGHRSVSWYQQTPGQGLQFLFEYFSETQRNKGNFPGRFSGRQFSNSRSEMNVSTLELGDSALYLCASSRDQNEQYFGPGTRLTVT.

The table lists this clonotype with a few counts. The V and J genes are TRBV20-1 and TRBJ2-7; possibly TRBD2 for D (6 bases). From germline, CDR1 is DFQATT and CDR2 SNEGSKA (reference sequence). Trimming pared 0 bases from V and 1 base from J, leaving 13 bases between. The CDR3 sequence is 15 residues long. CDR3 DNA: TGCAGTGCTAGAGATAAAGGGACTCTATCCTACGAGCAGTACTTC. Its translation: CSARDKGTLSYEQYF.

This CDR3 reads CSVYSGSKGSEQFF. The DNA for the CDR3 is TGCAGTGTTTATAGCGGGTCTAAGGGAAGTGAGCAGTTCTTC. J is TRBJ2-1 and V is TRBV20-1, with TRBD2 identical over 7 bases. CDR1 and CDR2 (germline): DFQATT, SNEGSKA (reference sequence). V dropped 7 bases and J dropped 9; count of bases not matched to a gene: 15. The CDR3 covers 14 residues.

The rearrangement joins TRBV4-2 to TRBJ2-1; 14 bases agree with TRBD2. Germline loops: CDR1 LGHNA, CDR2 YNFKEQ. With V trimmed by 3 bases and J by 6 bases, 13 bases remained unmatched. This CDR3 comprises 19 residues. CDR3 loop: CASSHPATSGRAGSNEQFF. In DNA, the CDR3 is TGTGCCAGCAGCCATCCCGCGACTAGCGGGAGGGCCGGGAGCAATGAGCAGTTCTTC.

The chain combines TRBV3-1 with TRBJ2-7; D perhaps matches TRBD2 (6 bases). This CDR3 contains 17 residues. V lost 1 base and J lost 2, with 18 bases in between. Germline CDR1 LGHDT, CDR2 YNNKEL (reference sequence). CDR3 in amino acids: CASSQVRELAGPYEQYF. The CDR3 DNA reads TGTGCCAGCAGCCAAGTTCGCGAACTAGCCGGGCCCTACGAGCAGTACTTC.

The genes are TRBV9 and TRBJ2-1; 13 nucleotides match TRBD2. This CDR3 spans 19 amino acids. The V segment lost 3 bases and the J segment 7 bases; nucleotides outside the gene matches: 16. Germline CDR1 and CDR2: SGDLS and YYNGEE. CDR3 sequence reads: CASSDHPGLAGSGYNEQFF. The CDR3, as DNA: TGTGCCAGCAGCGATCACCCGGGACTAGCGGGGTCGGGCTATAATGAGCAGTTCTTC. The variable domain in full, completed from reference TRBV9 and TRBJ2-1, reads DSGVTQTPKHLITATGQRVTLRCSPRSGDLSVYWYQQSLDQGLQFLIQYYNGEERAKGNILERFSAQQFPDLHSELNLSSLELGDSALYFCASSDHPGLAGSGYNEQFFGPGTRLTVL.

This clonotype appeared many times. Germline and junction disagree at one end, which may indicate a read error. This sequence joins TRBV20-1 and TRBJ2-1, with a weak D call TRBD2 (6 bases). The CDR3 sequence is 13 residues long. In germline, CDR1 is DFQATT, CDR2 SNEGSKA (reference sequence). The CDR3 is CSASSSVHNEQFF. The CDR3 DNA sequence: TGCAGCGCTAGCTCTAGCGTGCACAATGAGCAGTTCTTC.

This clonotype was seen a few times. The CDR3 DNA reads TGTGCCTCTACGGACAGGGGCCGATACGAGCAGTACTTC. The encoded protein is CASTDRGRYEQYF. This chain links TRBV30 with TRBJ2-7; 9 bases map to TRBD1. Germline V gives CDR1 GTSNPN, CDR2 SVGIG (reference sequence). The CDR3 is made up of 13 amino acids. The ends lost 7 bases at V and 4 bases at J; junction bases unmatched: 8.

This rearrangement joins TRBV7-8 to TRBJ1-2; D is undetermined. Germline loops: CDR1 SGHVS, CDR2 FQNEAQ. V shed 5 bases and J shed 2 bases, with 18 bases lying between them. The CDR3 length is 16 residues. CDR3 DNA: TGTGCCAGCAGCCCAAAATCCGTCTCTATCAACTATGGCTACACCTTC. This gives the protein CASSPKSVSINYGYTF.

CDR3 nucleotide sequence: TGCAGTGCTGACCGGGCAGATACGCAGTATTTT. This gives the protein CSADRADTQYF. The chain combines TRBV20-1 with TRBJ2-3; D is uncertain. Trimming took 5 bases from V and 4 from J, leaving 7 bases between them. The CDR3 spans 11 residues. The germline gives CDR1 DFQATT, CDR2 SNEGSKA (reference sequence).

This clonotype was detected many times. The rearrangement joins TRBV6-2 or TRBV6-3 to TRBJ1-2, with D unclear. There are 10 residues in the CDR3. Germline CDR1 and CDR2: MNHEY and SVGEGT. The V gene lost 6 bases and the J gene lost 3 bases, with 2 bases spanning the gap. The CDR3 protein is CASRDYGYTF. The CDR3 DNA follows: TGTGCCAGCAGAGACTATGGCTACACCTTC.

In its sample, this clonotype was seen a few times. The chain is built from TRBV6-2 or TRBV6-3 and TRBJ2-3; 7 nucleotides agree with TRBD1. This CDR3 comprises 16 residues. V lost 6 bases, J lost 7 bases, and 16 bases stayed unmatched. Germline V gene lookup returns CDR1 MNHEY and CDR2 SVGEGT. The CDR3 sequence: CASRRQGAPEKYTQYF. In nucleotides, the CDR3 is TGTGCCAGCAGACGACAGGGTGCCCCTGAAAAGTATACGCAGTATTTT.

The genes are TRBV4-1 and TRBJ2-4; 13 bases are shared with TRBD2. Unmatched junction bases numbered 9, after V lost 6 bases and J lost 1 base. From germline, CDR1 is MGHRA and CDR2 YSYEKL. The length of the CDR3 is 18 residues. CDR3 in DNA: TGCGCCAGCAGACTCGGGACTAGCGGGGAGGGGGCCAAAAACATTCAGTACTTC. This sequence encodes CASRLGTSGEGAKNIQYF.

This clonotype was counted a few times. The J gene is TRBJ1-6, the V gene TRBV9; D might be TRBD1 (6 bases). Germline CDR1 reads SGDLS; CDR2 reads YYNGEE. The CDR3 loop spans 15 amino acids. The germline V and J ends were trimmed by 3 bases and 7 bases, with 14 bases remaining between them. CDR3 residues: CASSGQDQGNSPLHF. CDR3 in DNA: TGTGCCAGCAGCGGACAGGACCAAGGAAATTCACCCCTCCACTTT.

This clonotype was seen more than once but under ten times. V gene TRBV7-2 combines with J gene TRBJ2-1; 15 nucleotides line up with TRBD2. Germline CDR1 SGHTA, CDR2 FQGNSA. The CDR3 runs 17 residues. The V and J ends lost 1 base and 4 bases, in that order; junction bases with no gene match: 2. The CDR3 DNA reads TGTGCCAGCAGCTTAGTGGGACTAGCGGGGGGATACAATGAGCAGTTCTTC. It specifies CASSLVGLAGGYNEQFF.

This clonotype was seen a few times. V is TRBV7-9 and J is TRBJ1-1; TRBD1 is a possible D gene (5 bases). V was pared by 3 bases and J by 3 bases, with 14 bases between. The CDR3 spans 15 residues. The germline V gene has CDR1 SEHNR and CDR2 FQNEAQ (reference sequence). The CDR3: CASSFLGTAYTEAFF. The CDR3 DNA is TGTGCCAGCAGCTTCTTGGGGACGGCCTACACTGAAGCTTTCTTT.

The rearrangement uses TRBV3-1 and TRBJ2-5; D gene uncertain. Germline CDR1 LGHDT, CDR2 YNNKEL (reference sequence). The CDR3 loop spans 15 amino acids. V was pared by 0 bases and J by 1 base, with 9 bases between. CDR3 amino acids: CASSQDLWGQETQYF. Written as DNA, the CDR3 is TGTGCCAGCAGCCAAGATTTGTGGGGCCAAGAGACCCAGTACTTC.

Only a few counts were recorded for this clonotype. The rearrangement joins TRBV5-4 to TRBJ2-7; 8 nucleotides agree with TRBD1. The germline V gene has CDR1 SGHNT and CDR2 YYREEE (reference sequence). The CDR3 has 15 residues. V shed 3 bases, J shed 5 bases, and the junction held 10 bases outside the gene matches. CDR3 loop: CASSSTRDRSNEQYF. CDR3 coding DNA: TGTGCCAGCAGCTCAACCCGGGACAGGAGCAACGAGCAGTACTTC.

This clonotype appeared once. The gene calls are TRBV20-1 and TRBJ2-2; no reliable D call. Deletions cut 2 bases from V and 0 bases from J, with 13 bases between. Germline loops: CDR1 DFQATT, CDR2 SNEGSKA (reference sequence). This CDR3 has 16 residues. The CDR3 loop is CSARPSDGANTGELFF. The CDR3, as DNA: TGCAGTGCTAGACCGAGTGACGGTGCGAACACCGGGGAGCTGTTTTTT.

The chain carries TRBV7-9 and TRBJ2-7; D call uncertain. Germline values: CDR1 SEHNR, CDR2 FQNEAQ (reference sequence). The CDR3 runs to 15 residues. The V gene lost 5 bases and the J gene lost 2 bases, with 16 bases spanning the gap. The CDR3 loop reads CASSRGSQDAYEQYF. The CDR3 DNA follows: TGTGCCAGCAGCCGAGGTAGTCAGGATGCCTACGAGCAGTACTTC.